Shown below are 16 T cell receptor beta chains from a single sample sequenced in a study of T cells in Graves' hyperthyroidism and ophthalmopathy. What was amplified from RNA transcripts were TCR beta CDR3 regions. An initial round of RT-PCR targeting the TCR CDR3 relied on the HTBI primer set. TCRdb redid the calling of the multiplex PCR reads with MiXCR, one entry per CDR3 protein. This table holds approximately 590,000 distinct CDR3 sequences, about 43% found once. Sequencing was done on a sample of peripheral blood or thyroid tissue (not recorded which). These receptors were obtained from a woman younger than 30 with Graves' hyperthyroidism.

The DNA of the CDR3 is TGTGCCAGCAGTTTAACTACTAACTATGGCTACACCTTC. This codes for CASSLTTNYGYTF. The chain carries TRBV7-9 and TRBJ1-2, with D unclear. This CDR3 is 13 amino acids long. Germline CDR1 SEHNR, CDR2 FQNEAQ (reference sequence). The V end lost 6 bases, the J end lost 0 bases, and 8 bases lay between the germline ends.

Ten or more counts support this clonotype. V and J are TRBV9 and TRBJ2-7, with D perhaps given as TRBD1 or TRBD2 (5 bases each). Trimming took off 0 bases at V and 6 bases at J, with 16 bases between the two ends. Germline loops: CDR1 SGDLS, CDR2 YYNGEE. The CDR3 spans 15 residues. CDR3 nucleotides: TGTGCCAGCAGCGTAGGAGGGGAGTTGGGTGGCGAGCAGTACTTC. Translation gives CASSVGGELGGEQYF.

This clonotype occurred a few times. CDR3 in DNA: TGCAGTGCTACCTATGGCGGGGAGCTGTTTTTT. Its protein is CSATYGGELFF. The V and J genes are TRBV20-1 and TRBJ2-2; no clear D gene. This CDR3 has 11 residues. The germline V gene has CDR1 DFQATT and CDR2 SNEGSKA (reference sequence). Trimming stripped 4 bases from V and 7 bases from J, with 7 bases between.

This clonotype was detected only a few times. In DNA form, the CDR3 reads TGTGCCAGCAGCTCCGCAGTTGCAAGAGTCTCTGGGGCCAACGTCCTGACTTTC. Translated: CASSSAVARVSGANVLTF. The chain has TRBV7-9 and TRBJ2-6; D is unresolved. The CDR3 extends over 18 amino acids. Trimming removed 4 bases from V and 0 bases from J, with 16 bases in between. Per the germline V gene, CDR1 is SEHNR and CDR2 is FQNEAQ (reference sequence).

A remark on this clonotype: One junction end does not reproduce the germline sequence, and a read error may be involved. The rearrangement links TRBV2 to TRBJ1-2; 10 bases are a match to TRBD1. This CDR3 is 17 amino acids long. Germline V gene lookup returns CDR1 SNHLY and CDR2 FYNNEI. The CDR3 spells CASSELIDRGLNYVYTF. DNA of the CDR3: TGTGCCAGCAGTGAGCTTATCGACAGGGGGCTTAACTATGTCTACACCTTC.

Points on this clonotype: Being one base from a much bigger clone, this may be a read error. The V and J genes are TRBV7-9 and TRBJ2-7; 7 bases map to TRBD1. The CDR3 covers 14 residues. The V gene end was trimmed by 4 bases and the J gene end by 2 bases; junction bases not matched to a gene: 5. Germline V lookup: CDR1 SEHNR, CDR2 FQNEAQ (reference sequence). The CDR3 region has the DNA TGTGCCAGCAGCTCGGACAGGAGACCCTACGAGCAGTACTTC. It yields the protein CASSSDRRPYEQYF.

The CDR3 region is CASIPGGEGNTGELFF. The CDR3 nucleotides are TGTGCCAGCATCCCGGGAGGGGAGGGTAACACCGGGGAGCTGTTTTTT. The rearrangement links TRBV12-3 or TRBV12-4 to TRBJ2-2; 8 nucleotides agree with TRBD2. J gave up 2 bases and V 7 bases, and 9 bases lay outside the gene matches. This CDR3 region has 16 residues.

With respect to this clonotype: One base away lies a much larger clone, so this may be a sequencing read error. V gene TRBV2 combines with J gene TRBJ2-5, with D possibly matching TRBD2 (6 bases). CDR1 SNHLY and CDR2 FYNNEI come from the germline V gene. The V end was cut by 4 bases, the J end by 1 base, with 7 bases between. CDR3 length: 13 residues. The CDR3: CASSGGVQETQYF. The CDR3 DNA follows: TGTGCCAGCAGTGGGGGGGTCCAAGAGACCCAGTACTTC.

About this clonotype: This clone may be a read error of a much larger clone one base away. The rearrangement joins TRBV7-8 to TRBJ2-7; 10 nucleotides match TRBD2. The V gene's germline CDR1 is SGHVS and CDR2 FQNEAQ. The J segment lost 4 bases and the V segment lost 5 bases, leaving 5 bases of the junction unmatched. The CDR3 is made up of 14 amino acids. The CDR3 bases are TGTGCCAGCAGCGCCGGGACTAGCGAATACGAGCAGTACTTC. It translates to CASSAGTSEYEQYF.

Note on this clonotype: A much bigger clone sits one base away, suggesting this may be a read error. V and J are TRBV7-2 and TRBJ1-4; the D is unclear. This CDR3 spans 14 amino acids. Trimming stripped 1 base from V and 7 bases from J, with 10 bases between. Germline CDR1 and CDR2: SGHTA and FQGNSA. This CDR3 is CASSLVVGGEKLFF. In DNA, the CDR3 is TGTGCCAGCAGCTTAGTCGTGGGTGGTGAAAAACTGTTTTTT. Looking up the rest from reference TRBV7-2 and TRBJ1-4 gives the full variable domain: GAGVSQSPSNKVTEKGKDVELRCDPISGHTALYWYRQSLGQGLEFLIYFQGNSAPDKSGLPSDRFSAERTGGSVSTLTIQRTQQEDSAVYLCASSLVVGGEKLFFGSGTQLSVL.

Note on this clonotype: Given a much more abundant clone one base away, this may be a read error. V usage is TRBV7-2 and J usage is TRBJ2-7; 8 nucleotides align to TRBD1. The V gene's germline CDR1 is SGHTA and CDR2 FQGNSA. The length of the CDR3 is 15 residues. V gave up 5 bases and J gave up 2 bases; unmatched junction bases: 8. This CDR3 is CASSIGTGTPYEQYF. DNA of the CDR3: TGTGCCAGCAGCATCGGGACAGGAACCCCCTACGAGCAGTACTTC. The full variable domain, with the rest looked up from reference TRBV7-2 and TRBJ2-7, is GAGVSQSPSNKVTEKGKDVELRCDPISGHTALYWYRQSLGQGLEFLIYFQGNSAPDKSGLPSDRFSAERTGGSVSTLTIQRTQQEDSAVYLCASSIGTGTPYEQYFGPGTRLTVT.

V usage is TRBV2 and J usage is TRBJ1-5, with a tentative D call TRBD1 (6 bases). Trimming removed 5 bases from V and 5 bases from J, with 13 bases in between. Per germline, CDR1 SNHLY and CDR2 FYNNEI. The CDR3 has 14 amino acids. The CDR3 sequence: CASSSQGSDQPQHF. The CDR3 region has the DNA TGTGCCAGCAGTTCACAGGGTTCGGATCAGCCCCAGCATTTT.

This clonotype was observed at least ten times. The V gene is TRBV2, the J gene TRBJ1-2; tentatively, D is TRBD1 (5 bases). V was cut by 7 bases and J by 4 bases, with 13 bases left in between. Germline lookup yields CDR1 SNHLY and CDR2 FYNNEI. This CDR3 has 13 residues. The CDR3 region has the DNA TGTGCCAGCACGACAGAAGTTGTCTATGGCTACACCTTC. Translation: CASTTEVVYGYTF.

J is TRBJ2-2 and V is TRBV29-1, with D hard to call. The CDR3 extends over 12 amino acids. The germline V and J ends were trimmed by 2 bases and 3 bases, with 4 bases remaining between them. The germline gives CDR1 SQVTM, CDR2 ANQGSEA. Here the CDR3 DNA reads TGCAGCGTTGAAACTGACACCGGGGAGCTGTTTTTT. As protein: CSVETDTGELFF.

This clonotype was picked up a small number of times. The chain has TRBV25-1 and TRBJ2-7; weak D call: TRBD1 (6 bases). Germline-derived CDR1 and CDR2 are MGHDK and SYGVNS. The length of the CDR3 is 18 residues. The V end lost 3 bases, the J end lost 10 bases, and 31 bases lay between the germline ends. In DNA form, the CDR3 reads TGTGCCAGCAGTGATCCCGGGACAAAAGGGACCGAGCTGAAATTACAGTACTTC. Amino acid sequence: CASSDPGTKGTELKLQYF.

V is TRBV24-1 and J is TRBJ2-5; tentatively, D is TRBD1 (5 bases). V shed 5 bases and J shed 5 bases, with 11 bases lying between them. CDR3 length: 13 amino acids. From germline, CDR1 is KGHDR and CDR2 SFDVKD. The CDR3 DNA reads TGTGCCACCAGTGGGGGCCGTTTTGAGACCCAGTACTTC. Encoded protein: CATSGGRFETQYF.